The source of this TCR beta chain is a study of blood T cell repertoires in COVID-19. V shed 8 bases and J shed 1 base, with 6 bases lying between them. The length of the CDR3 is 12 residues. Germline loops: CDR1 MDHEN, CDR2 SYDVKM. This clone was seen a single time. Under the authors' procedure: Using reference gene primer amplification, nucleated cell counts were estimated. Using immunoSEQ multiplex PCR, the repertoire was profiled, and TCRdb retains in-frame clones only, with some absent. V, J and clone size are taken as reported in that table, and D and trimming were inferred from the DNA itself. Among a few hundred thousand clones listed, 89% were seen once.

The J gene is TRBJ1-3, the V gene TRBV28; D unresolved. Sequenced material: PBMCs or T cells enriched from blood (not recorded which). The TCR originated in a woman between 40 and 55 years old who had recovered from COVID-19. This chain's CDR3 is CASRGSGNTIYF. In nucleotides, the CDR3 is TGTGCCAGCCGAGGTTCTGGAAACACCATATATTTT.